The rows below give T cell receptor beta chains drawn from one sample of a study of shared clonotypes between healthy human individuals. TCRdb keeps only in-frame clones here, not all; method: immunoSEQ multiplex PCR. The repertoire holds millions of clones, with about 95% as singletons. The sequencing sample was made of naive CD8+ T cells sorted from blood. Receptor source: a young man in good health. CDR3s include the opening cysteine and the closing phenylalanine or tryptophan. The D gene is left open where the match is weak. Clone size, where shown, is once, few, many, or a class for clones that have expanded.

TGTGCCAGCAGCTCGGGACTAGGCTACAATGAGCAGTTCTTC	CASSSGLGYNEQFF	TRBD2	few	TRBJ2-1	TRBV7-9
TGTGCCAGCAGTTCCCCCGGGACAGTAAATGAAAAACTGTTTTTT	CASSSPGTVNEKLFF	TRBD1	-	TRBJ1-4	TRBV27
TGTGCCAGCAATGGACAGGGTTTCACAGATACGCAGTATTTT	CASNGQGFTDTQYF	TRBD1	-	TRBJ2-3	TRBV6-1
TGCAGCGTTGAAAGCGAGAACCCCACGAACACCGGGGAGCTGTTTTTT	CSVESENPTNTGELFF	-	-	TRBJ2-2	TRBV29-1
TGTGCCAGCACGAGGGTAGGGCCCTCCGAGACCCAGTACTTC	CASTRVGPSETQYF	-	-	TRBJ2-5	TRBV6-5
TGTGCCAGCAGCTCAGGGAACGAGCAGTACTTC	CASSSGNEQYF	-	-	TRBJ2-7	TRBV2
TGTGCCAGCAGCGCCTCGGCCTACAGGGGCACTGGAAACACCATATATTTT	CASSASAYRGTGNTIYF	TRBD1	-	TRBJ1-3	TRBV9
TGCGCCAGCAGCCCCGGGACCCCCTACAATGAGCAGTTCTTC	CASSPGTPYNEQFF	-	-	TRBJ2-1	TRBV4-3
TGTGCCAGCAGTGATGAGAATTGGGGGAGGAATGGCTACACCTTC	CASSDENWGRNGYTF	-	-	TRBJ1-2	TRBV2
TGTGCCAGCAGCTACGGGACAGGGGATTATGGCTACACCTTC	CASSYGTGDYGYTF	TRBD1	-	TRBJ1-2	TRBV7-9
TGTGCCAGCAGGTCCGACAGGGGGCAAGGAAACTACGAGCAGTACTTC	CASRSDRGQGNYEQYF	TRBD1	-	TRBJ2-7	TRBV11-2
TGCAGCGTTGAAGATCGGCAGGTTGAGCAGTACTTC	CSVEDRQVEQYF	-	once	TRBJ2-7	TRBV29-1
TGTGCCACCAGCAGAGAGATAGGGGGGCGGCAGCCCCAGCATTTT	CATSREIGGRQPQHF	-	-	TRBJ1-5	TRBV15
TGTGCCAGCAGACCTGGACAGACCGGGGAGCTGTTTTTT	CASRPGQTGELFF	-	-	TRBJ2-2	TRBV6-5
TGTGCCAGCAGCACTTCGACAGGGAATAATTCACCCCTCCACTTT	CASSTSTGNNSPLHF	TRBD1	-	TRBJ1-6	TRBV13
TGTGCCAGCAGTTTTGATGCTAGCGGGGTGTTCACAGATACGCAGTATTTT	CASSFDASGVFTDTQYF	TRBD2	-	TRBJ2-3	TRBV27
TGTGCCAGCAGTGAAGGTTGGCAGTCTAACTATGGCTACACCTTC	CASSEGWQSNYGYTF	-	-	TRBJ1-2	TRBV2
TGTGCCAGCAGGGATGGGGCCTACGAGCAGTACTTC	CASRDGAYEQYF	-	-	TRBJ2-7	TRBV27
TGCAGCGTCGGAGGGACAATTGCCGAGCAGTACTTC	CSVGGTIAEQYF	-	-	TRBJ2-7	TRBV29-1
TGTGCCAGCAGTGAAATCGGGACAGGTAACACTGAAGCTTTCTTT	CASSEIGTGNTEAFF	TRBD1	-	TRBJ1-1	TRBV2
TGTGCCAGCAGCTTGGAGACAGGGCGGCCTAGACCGTTCTTC	CASSLETGRPRPFF	TRBD1	-	TRBJ2-1	TRBV5-4
TGTGCCAGCAGCTTAGCAGAGGACGAGCAGTACTTC	CASSLAEDEQYF	-	-	TRBJ2-7	TRBV7-6
TGTGCCAGCAGCTTATGGGAGAACACTGAAGCTTTCTTT	CASSLWENTEAFF	-	-	TRBJ1-1	TRBV7-3
TGTGCCAGCAGCCTGGGAGAGTCCTACGAGCAGTACTTC	CASSLGESYEQYF	-	-	TRBJ2-7	TRBV7-2
TGTGCCAGCAGCTTGCCCCGGACCGCGAACACCGGGGAGCTGTTTTTT	CASSLPRTANTGELFF	-	once	TRBJ2-2	TRBV5-6
TGTGCCAGCAGTGTTTCTGACACGGAGGGGTCACCCCTCCACTTT	CASSVSDTEGSPLHF	-	-	TRBJ1-6	TRBV6-1
TGTGCCAGCAGCGTGACCGGGCTCGAGCAGTTCTTC	CASSVTGLEQFF	-	-	TRBJ2-1	TRBV9
TGTGCCAGCAGCCCTATGGGGTTCATCTATGGCTACACCTTC	CASSPMGFIYGYTF	-	-	TRBJ1-2	TRBV13
TGTGCCACCAGCAGAGGTGGTCGAAGCAATCAGCCCCAGCATTTT	CATSRGGRSNQPQHF	-	-	TRBJ1-5	TRBV15
TGTGCCAGCAGCGCCGGACTGGGGTTAGATGGCTACACCTTC	CASSAGLGLDGYTF	-	-	TRBJ1-2	TRBV9
TGTGCCAGCAGCTTAGGGCGGCCTAACGGCGGCTACACCTTC	CASSLGRPNGGYTF	-	once	TRBJ1-2	TRBV11-2
TGTGCCAGCAGCATAGGGGGAGCGCAGTATTTT	CASSIGGAQYF	-	once	TRBJ2-3	TRBV5-4
TGTGCCAGCAGCGTTAGCGTTAACTCCTACGAGCAGTACTTC	CASSVSVNSYEQYF	-	once	TRBJ2-7	TRBV9
TGCAGCGTTGCTGGACATAATGAGCAGTTCTTC	CSVAGHNEQFF	-	-	TRBJ2-1	TRBV29-1
TGCGCCAGCAGCTTGGCCATCGTAACAGAAGGTCTTCTTGGCTACACCTTC	CASSLAIVTEGLLGYTF	-	once	TRBJ1-2	TRBV5-1
TGTGCCACCAGCAGAGATCACCCCCGGGCGGGGGGGAGCACAGATACGCAGTATTTT	CATSRDHPRAGGSTDTQYF	TRBD2	-	TRBJ2-3	TRBV15
TGCGCCAGCCGGACTAGCGGGGGGCTAAGCACAGATACGCAGTATTTT	CASRTSGGLSTDTQYF	TRBD2	-	TRBJ2-3	TRBV4-1
TGTGCCAGCAGCCATGGGCGAATAGATACGCAGTATTTT	CASSHGRIDTQYF	-	-	TRBJ2-3	TRBV14
TGCGCCAGCAGCCAAATCGTAGTAGCGGGAGCTGGCGAGCAGTTCTTC	CASSQIVVAGAGEQFF	TRBD2	-	TRBJ2-1	TRBV4-1
TGTGCCAGCAGTGAATCCCCAGAGGGGGGCTCCTACGAGCAGTACTTC	CASSESPEGGSYEQYF	-	-	TRBJ2-7	TRBV6-1
TGTGCCAGCAGCTTGGACAGATTATCCTACGAGCAGTACTTC	CASSLDRLSYEQYF	-	once	TRBJ2-7	TRBV28
TGTGCCAGCAGCAAGGAGGGGGTCGGGCAGCCCCAGCATTTT	CASSKEGVGQPQHF	-	-	TRBJ1-5	TRBV7-9
TGCGCCAGCAGACCGGACGGGGCGTTGGGCTACACCTTC	CASRPDGALGYTF	-	-	TRBJ1-2	TRBV5-1
TGTGCCAGCAGTTTCGGGGTAAACAATGAGCAGTTCTTC	CASSFGVNNEQFF	-	-	TRBJ2-1	TRBV28
TGTGCCAGCAGTTACCAGGTCGGGAGCTCCTACAATGAGCAGTTCTTC	CASSYQVGSSYNEQFF	-	-	TRBJ2-1	TRBV6-5
TGTGCCTGCACCCGGAGTTACGGATACCAAGAGACCCAGTACTTC	CACTRSYGYQETQYF	-	-	TRBJ2-5	TRBV30
TGTGCCAGCAGCTTTGGGGCGCCGGGCCACTTC	CASSFGAPGHF	-	once	TRBJ2-7	TRBV7-9
TGTGCCAGCAGCTTAGCGGGCACACTAGCGGGAGTCAGCACAGATACGCAGTATTTT	CASSLAGTLAGVSTDTQYF	TRBD2	-	TRBJ2-3	TRBV7-9
TGCGCCAGCAGCCTGACTAGCGGGAGAGGTAATGAGCAGTTCTTC	CASSLTSGRGNEQFF	TRBD2	-	TRBJ2-1	TRBV4-1
TGTGCCAGCAGTAAAGACAGGGATACGCAGTATTTT	CASSKDRDTQYF	-	once	TRBJ2-3	TRBV2
TGTGCCAGCAGCCGTCTAGCGGGAGAAACCCCCTCCTACAATGAGCAGTTCTTC	CASSRLAGETPSYNEQFF	TRBD2	-	TRBJ2-1	TRBV7-9
TGTGCCAGCAGTCCGGAATGGGTATCCATCGGGCAGTACTTC	CASSPEWVSIGQYF	-	-	TRBJ2-7	TRBV6-1
TGTGCCAGCAGCTTGGTGGGAGAGCAGTACTTC	CASSLVGEQYF	-	-	TRBJ2-7	TRBV7-9
TGTGCCAGCCAATATAGTGGGGGAAACACTGAAGCTTTCTTT	CASQYSGGNTEAFF	-	once	TRBJ1-1	TRBV27